The present entry profiles one T cell receptor (beta chain) with its context. Its binding antigen is unknown. No clone much larger than this one lies a single base away; base qualities are absent. The record originates from a study of shared clonotypes between healthy human individuals (dated by TCRdb to the early 2020s). The study in broad terms: Three men and a couple of women, aged 18 to 49 years, made up the cohort. For each donor, CD4 naive and CD4 memory were each given three plates, CD8 naive was given two plates, and CD8 memory was given one plate. Leukapheresis yielded between about 0.9 and 10 billion PBMCs per donor. Different laboratories and diverse techniques were used to prepare libraries and sequence TCR repertoires, to increase sequencing depth and limit assay-specific biases. To estimate repertoire size and how much clonotypes are shared between individuals, the study performed deep sequencing of blood TCR repertoires from roughly five healthy adults. The investigation overall reported the following: Even with the large sequencing depth, rarefaction of the sorted-subset datasets indicated that sequencing was incomplete. Higher generation probabilities were observed for clonotypes shared by all four sorted-subset donors than for non-shared clonotypes. Sampling was restricted to blood, and TCR repertoires in tissues likely differ from the TCR repertoires found in blood. Because the study included only a small number of donors, the genetic and exposure-history diversity represented was limited. Based on pairwise subsampling, the degree of clonotype sharing among donors was expected to be affected by sequencing depth. Around 5.4% of naive CD4, roughly 3.5% of naive CD8, around 2.3% of memory CD4, and 0.4% of memory CD8 clonotypes were shared across several donors. Estimated clonotype richness was generally larger for naive than for memory subsets.

The donors were healthy, HIV-negative adults who had no recently reported acute infections or vaccinations. Every donor was a Caucasian adult living in Nashville, Tennessee, USA. Magnetic negative selection was used to enrich CD4+ T cells, after which naive cells were positively selected on CD45RA and the negative fraction became the memory subset. After blood collection by leukapheresis, PBMCs were isolated using Ficoll-Histopaque density gradient centrifugation and then cryopreserved in the vapor phase of liquid nitrogen. Analytical flow cytometry was used to check the purity and quantity of every magnetically sorted T cell population. Genomic DNA was isolated from each sorted fraction and quantified by UV absorbance on a Nanodrop 2000c. CDR1 and CDR2 (LGHNT, FRNRAP) derive from the germline V gene. Germline trimming amounts to 6 bases on V and 5 bases on J, with 12 as the count of junction bases outside the gene matches. Measured from the cysteine to the phenylalanine, the CDR3 is 16 residues long. CDR3 DNA is the only sequence kept; it has 48 bases, read in frame from the first base.

Using the deep immunoSEQ assay, TCR CDR3 regions were amplified from genomic DNA by multiplex PCR. Genomic DNA extracted from each cell subset was distributed evenly over all wells of several immunoSEQ 96-well plates, and each plate served as one replicate. For sorted subsets, 150 to 200 ng genomic DNA, equal to 30,000 to 35,000 T cell genomes, was loaded into each replicate PCR. Purified libraries were measured with a Qubit 3.0 fluorometer, size-checked on a Bioanalyzer 2100, and measured again with the KAPA Library Quantification kit. Each immunoSEQ 96-well plate was sequenced on its own single-read 150-cycle Illumina NextSeq 550 flow cell. Under the source paper's analysis protocol: The immunoSEQ output contained only junctional sequences without quality scores, so filtering could not match that applied to full-length reads. Sequences were annotated with PyIR, a Python wrapper for IgBLAST v1.9, using IMGT germline references to assign V/J genes and CDR3. Reads were removed for weak V/J assignments (E-value above 1e-6), missing CDR3, stop codons, out-of-frame junctions, or ambiguous translated residues. A V3J clonotype was defined by an identical inferred V gene, J gene, and CDR3 amino acid sequence. To compute the percentage overlap between repertoires, the number of shared unique clonotypes was divided by the size of the smaller repertoire. Repertoire richness was assessed with RTK rarefaction, the Chao1 estimator, and Recon v2.1 estimates of unobserved clonotypes. OLGA was used to compute generation probabilities for all TCRbeta clonotypes that the gDNA method yielded from four donors. TCRdb obtained this table from immuneACCESS and retained in-frame rearrangements with V and J assigned. These tables miss some clones; where compared with another copy, unresolved V genes account for less than half of the shortfall, and the remainder is unexplained. The V and J calls and clone size are taken from that table; D and trimming were inferred from the DNA. This sample holds under 2,500,000 clones; approximately 94% were observed only once. The ten biggest clones cover 0.13% of the sample.

Sequences were obtained from naive CD4+ T cells sorted from blood. The cell subset or site label on this specimen signifies: CD45RA+ positively selected. The sequence was obtained from a man in his late teens or twenties in good health. This chain is built from TRBV12-5 and TRBJ2-7, with 11 bases aligning to TRBD1. In nucleotides, the sequence is TGTGCTAGTGGCGAACGACGGACAGGGGGCATCCACGAGCAGTACTTC. Its translation is CASGERRTGGIHEQYF.